Below are 23 T cell receptor beta chains sequenced from a single sample in a study of shared clonotypes between healthy human individuals. Sequencing used immunoSEQ multiplex PCR; TCRdb keeps in-frame clones, though not all of them. The sample shows over 2 million clones, around 92% of them seen only once. Specimen: naive CD4+ T cells from PBMCs. Indicated subset: CD45RA+ positively selected. The receptor set was obtained from a man in his late teens or twenties in good health. Some clones in this sample may be carry-over from other donors' samples.

With regard to this clone: Other DNA sequences in the sample encode the same CDR3. The chain is built from TRBV9 and TRBJ2-3; TRBD2 aligns across 9 bases. Germline CDR1 SGDLS, CDR2 YYNGEE. This CDR3 comprises 15 residues. J was trimmed by 0 bases and V by 4 bases; bases with no gene match: 3. In DNA, the CDR3 is TGTGCCAGCAGCTTCACTAGCGGGAGCACAGATACGCAGTATTTT. Its translation: CASSFTSGSTDTQYF.

The rearrangement uses TRBV7-2 and TRBJ2-2; D not certain. CDR1 and CDR2 (germline): SGHTA, FQGNSA. The V end was cut by 6 bases, the J end by 3 bases, with 5 bases between. The CDR3 length is 12 residues. The CDR3: CASRSYTGELFF. The CDR3 DNA is TGTGCCAGCAGGAGTTACACCGGGGAGCTGTTTTTT.

This clone came up once. As the CDR3 is not closed by the conserved phenylalanine or tryptophan, this likely results from a read error. The DNA is left out, because the CDR3 cannot be placed on it with certainty; the CDR3 is given as TCRdb lists it. This chain uses TRBV5-1 with TRBJ2-7; TRBD1 is taken as the D call from the table, unchecked against the DNA. In germline, CDR1 is SGHRS, CDR2 YFSETQ. A total of 13 residues make up the CDR3, ends included. CDR3 region: CASSAEGVGRKFL.

The V gene is TRBV4-3, the J gene TRBJ2-5, with 7 bases that match TRBD1. V was clipped by 1 base and J by 3 bases; unmatched bases: 2. CDR1 is LGHNA, CDR2 YSLEER, per germline. There are 14 residues in the CDR3. CDR3 sequence: CASSQGTGEETQYF. DNA for the CDR3: TGCGCCAGCAGCCAAGGGACAGGAGAAGAGACCCAGTACTTC.

The chain combines TRBV18 with TRBJ1-2; D might be TRBD1 (6 bases). The CDR3 spans 14 residues. CDR1 is KGHSH, CDR2 LQKENI, per germline. Trimming cost V 3 bases and J 9 bases, with 17 bases left between them. CDR3: CASSPTAIGGRYTF. In nucleotides, the CDR3 is TGTGCCAGCTCACCGACGGCTATTGGGGGCCGCTACACCTTC.

This chain uses TRBV19 with TRBJ1-1; no firm D call. This CDR3 is built from 14 residues. The V and J ends lost 1 base and 8 bases respectively, with 14 bases between them. Germline V CDR1 and CDR2: LNHDA, SQIVND (reference sequence). CDR3 coding DNA: TGTGCCAGTAGTATAGTGCCCCCCCGGGGAGAAGCTTTCTTT. Translating it yields CASSIVPPRGEAFF. The complete variable domain, with remaining parts taken from reference TRBV19 and TRBJ1-1, reads DGGITQSPKYLFRKEGQNVTLSCEQNLNHDAMYWYRQDPGQGLRLIYYSQIVNDFQKGDIAEGYSVSREKKESFPLTVTSAQKNPTAFYLCASSIVPPRGEAFFGQGTRLTVV.

The genes are TRBV12-5 and TRBJ1-5; TRBD1 might be the D (5 bases). Trimming pared 0 bases from V and 0 bases from J, leaving 15 bases between. The CDR3 totals 18 residues. The V gene's germline CDR1 is LGHNT and CDR2 FRNRAP. CDR3 nucleotides: TGTGCTAGTGGTTTGGTATCCCCACAGGCGCCTAGCAATCAGCCCCAGCATTTT. Protein: CASGLVSPQAPSNQPQHF.

V usage is TRBV6-5 and J usage is TRBJ2-3; D may be TRBD1 (6 bases). CDR1 and CDR2 from the germline V gene are MNHEY and SVGAGI. The CDR3 loop spans 15 amino acids. V lost 5 bases and J lost 3, with 15 bases in between. This CDR3 is CASSRRKDSTDTQYF. CDR3 in DNA: TGTGCCAGCAGTCGCCGGAAGGACAGTACAGATACGCAGTATTTT.

The chain combines TRBV19 with TRBJ1-5, with D perhaps matching TRBD1 (5 bases). Trimming took 7 bases from V and 0 from J, leaving 13 bases between them. The CDR3 spans 15 residues. The germline gives CDR1 LNHDA, CDR2 SQIVND (reference sequence). For the CDR3, the DNA is TGTGCCAGTAACCCCGACAGTAATAGCAATCAGCCCCAGCATTTT. Residues: CASNPDSNSNQPQHF.

The chain links TRBV18 to TRBJ1-5; 7 positions match TRBD1. The CDR3 totals 15 residues. Per germline, CDR1 KGHSH and CDR2 LQKENI. With 2 bases clipped from V and 7 bases from J, the junction kept 8 bases outside the gene matches. The CDR3, as DNA: TGTGCCAGCTCACCAAGTACAGGGGTAAGGCAGCCCCAGCATTTT. This codes for CASSPSTGVRQPQHF.

The chain is built from TRBV19 and TRBJ1-5, with D hard to call. The CDR3 has 14 residues. V was pared by 4 bases and J by 8 bases, with 15 bases between. Germline CDR1 reads LNHDA; CDR2 reads SQIVND (reference sequence). CDR3 residues: CASSTTHNPEPQHF. In DNA, the CDR3 is TGTGCCAGTAGTACTACACACAATCCGGAGCCCCAGCATTTT.

The V and J genes are TRBV27 and TRBJ2-3; TRBD1 matches at 9 bases. Germline CDR1 MNHEY, CDR2 SMNVEV (reference sequence). V gave up 3 bases and J gave up 6 bases; unmatched junction bases: 4. CDR3 length equals 14 residues. CDR3 amino acids: CASSLDRGSDTQYF. Written as DNA, the CDR3 is TGTGCCAGCAGTTTGGACAGGGGTAGTGATACGCAGTATTTT.

This chain joins TRBV5-1 and TRBJ2-3; no clear D gene. The CDR3 is made up of 13 amino acids. Looked up from germline, CDR1 is SGHRS and CDR2 is YFSETQ. V lost 5 bases, J lost 3 bases, and 10 bases lay in between. The CDR3 bases are TGCGCCAGCAGAAGGGTAGTTACAGATACGCAGTATTTT. This translates into CASRRVVTDTQYF.

The chain has TRBV2 and TRBJ1-4, with no clear D. Trimming cost V 3 bases and J 6 bases, with 8 bases left between them. CDR3 length equals 13 residues. Germline CDR1 and CDR2: SNHLY and FYNNEI. The CDR3: CASSDRMDEKLFF. In DNA form, the CDR3 reads TGTGCCAGCAGTGACAGGATGGATGAAAAACTGTTTTTT.

The rearrangement joins TRBV2 to TRBJ1-5, with 8 positions matching TRBD1. This CDR3 is 16 amino acids long. Germline CDR1 SNHLY, CDR2 FYNNEI. The J segment lost 0 bases and the V segment lost 7 bases, leaving 8 bases of the junction unmatched. The CDR3 DNA follows: TGTGCCAGCAATTGGCAGGGGGCAAATAGCAATCAGCCCCAGCATTTT. Translation gives CASNWQGANSNQPQHF. Complete variable domain (other parts from reference TRBV2 and TRBJ1-5): EPEVTQTPSHQVTQMGQEVILRCVPISNHLYFYWYRQILGQKVEFLVSFYNNEISEKSEIFDDQFSVERPDGSNFTLKIRSTKLEDSAMYFCASNWQGANSNQPQHFGDGTRLSIL.

The rearrangement links TRBV28 to TRBJ1-2; unclear D gene. Germline-derived CDR1 and CDR2 are MDHEN and SYDVKM. Trimming removed 6 bases at V and 8 bases at J, with 19 bases between. The CDR3 covers 14 residues. CDR3 sequence: CASSSSPGSQGYTF. As DNA, the CDR3 is TGTGCCAGCAGCTCCTCCCCCGGGAGCCAGGGCTACACCTTC.

This rearrangement joins TRBV7-2 to TRBJ2-5, with 7 positions matching TRBD1. J was trimmed by 4 bases and V by 6 bases; bases with no gene match: 8. Germline V gene data show CDR1 as SGHTA and CDR2 as FQGNSA. The CDR3 is made up of 14 amino acids. In nucleotides, the CDR3 is TGTGCCAGCAGTTCAGTCGGGACAGCAGAGACCCAGTACTTC. It is translated as CASSSVGTAETQYF.

This rearrangement joins TRBV28 to TRBJ2-2; D unclear. CDR3 size: 11 residues. Trimming cost V 5 bases and J 6 bases, with 4 bases left between them. Germline assignment: CDR1 MDHEN and CDR2 SYDVKM. Here the CDR3 DNA reads TGTGCCAGCAGTGTAGCCGGGGAGCTGTTTTTT. This codes for CASSVAGELFF. The full variable domain, its missing parts supplied by reference TRBV28 and TRBJ2-2, is DVKVTQSSRYLVKRTGEKVFLECVQDMDHENMFWYRQDPGLGLRLIYFSYDVKMKEKGDIPEGYSVSREKKERFSLILESASTNQTSMYLCASSVAGELFFGEGSRLTVL.

The gene calls are TRBV28 and TRBJ2-2; tentative D call: TRBD1 (5 bases). Germline V CDR1 and CDR2: MDHEN, SYDVKM. The CDR3 is made up of 14 amino acids. Trimming took 5 bases from V and 2 from J, leaving 9 bases between them. CDR3 nucleotide sequence: TGTGCCAGCAGTGGACACGGAAACACCGGGGAGCTGTTTTTT. Encoded protein: CASSGHGNTGELFF. Filled out from reference TRBV28 and TRBJ2-2, the complete variable domain reads DVKVTQSSRYLVKRTGEKVFLECVQDMDHENMFWYRQDPGLGLRLIYFSYDVKMKEKGDIPEGYSVSREKKERFSLILESASTNQTSMYLCASSGHGNTGELFFGEGSRLTVL.

In nucleotides, the CDR3 is TGTGCCAGCAGTGTCGGCGGAGGGAAGTATGGCTACACCTTC. As protein: CASSVGGGKYGYTF. The chain has TRBV6-1 and TRBJ1-2, with D hard to call. The germline CDR1 and CDR2 sequences are MNHNS and SASEGT. The V gene lost 4 bases and the J gene lost 5 bases, with 14 bases spanning the gap. This CDR3 comprises 14 residues.

The chain employs TRBV9 and TRBJ2-3; 7 bases fit TRBD1. The length of the CDR3 is 14 residues. Germline V gene sequence: CDR1 SGDLS, CDR2 YYNGEE. Germline trimming cut 5 bases from V and 6 bases from J; bases unmatched to any gene: 9. Written as DNA, the CDR3 is TGTGCCAGCAGTGGGGACAGTAGAGCTGATACGCAGTATTTT. It codes for CASSGDSRADTQYF.

This clone was seen just once. V and J are TRBV28 and TRBJ2-4, with D possibly TRBD1 on 5 matching bases. V was pared by 6 bases and J by 0 bases, with 18 bases between. The germline CDR1 and CDR2 sequences are MDHEN and SYDVKM. This CDR3 has 17 amino acids. The chain's CDR3 is CASSPAWGSPAKNIQYF. CDR3 in DNA: TGTGCCAGCAGCCCAGCATGGGGCAGCCCAGCCAAAAACATTCAGTACTTC.

The rearrangement uses TRBV6-5 and TRBJ1-2, with D uncertain. From germline, CDR1 is MNHEY and CDR2 SVGAGI. V gave up 7 bases and J gave up 4 bases, with 16 bases separating them. The length of the CDR3 is 14 residues. The CDR3: CASMSSKGSYGYTF. As DNA, the CDR3 is TGTGCCAGCATGTCTTCGAAAGGCAGCTATGGCTACACCTTC.